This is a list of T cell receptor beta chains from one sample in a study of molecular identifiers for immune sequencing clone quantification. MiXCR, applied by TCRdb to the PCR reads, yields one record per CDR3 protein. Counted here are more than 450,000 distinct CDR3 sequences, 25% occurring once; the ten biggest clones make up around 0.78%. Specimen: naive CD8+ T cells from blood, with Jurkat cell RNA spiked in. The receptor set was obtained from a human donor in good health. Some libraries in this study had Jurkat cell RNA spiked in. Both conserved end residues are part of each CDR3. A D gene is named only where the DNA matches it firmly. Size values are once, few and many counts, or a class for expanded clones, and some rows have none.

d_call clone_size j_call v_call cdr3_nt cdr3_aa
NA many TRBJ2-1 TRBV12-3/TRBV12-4 TGTGCCAGCACCTCAGAGGGGAGGTACAACAATGAGCAGTTCTTC CASTSEGRYNNEQFF
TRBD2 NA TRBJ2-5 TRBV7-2 TGTGCCCGCCGCTCGCTAGCGGGGGCCGGTGCCGAGCCCCCGTACTTC CARRSLAGAGAEPPYF
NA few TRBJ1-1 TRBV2 TGTGCCAGCAGTGATAGGGCACTACGGGCTTTCTTT CASSDRALRAFF
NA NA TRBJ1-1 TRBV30 TGTGCCTGGACCCCGGCCCCGTTGAACACTGAAGCTTCCTTT CAWTPAPLNTEASF
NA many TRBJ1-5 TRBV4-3 TGCGCCAGCAGCCAAGATCGGACAGTGAATCAGCCCCAGCATTTT CASSQDRTVNQPQHF
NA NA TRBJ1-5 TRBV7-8 TGTGCCAGCAGCCCCCTTGTGCCTGCTCTACCGATCTTGGATCAGCCCCAGCATTTT CASSPLVPALPILDQPQHF
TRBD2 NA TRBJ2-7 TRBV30 TGTGCCTGGAGTCCCGGGACTAGCGAGGCCTACGAGCAGTACTTC CAWSPGTSEAYEQYF
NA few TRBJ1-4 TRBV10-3 TGTGCCATCAGTGAAGGACCTCCTGGGGAAAAACTGTTTTTT CAISEGPPGEKLFF
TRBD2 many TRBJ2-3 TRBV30 TGTGCCTGGAGTCGAGCGGGGAGCACAGATACGCAGTATTTT CAWSRAGSTDTQYF
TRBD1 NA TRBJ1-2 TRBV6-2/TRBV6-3 TGTGCCAGCAGCAACGGACAGGGGGCCTATGGCTACACCTTC CASSNGQGAYGYTF
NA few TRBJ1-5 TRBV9 TGTGCCAGCAGCGCGGATGAGGTTAATAGCAATCAGCCCCAGCATTTT CASSADEVNSNQPQHF
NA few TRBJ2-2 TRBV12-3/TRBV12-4 TGTGCCACCGTAGACTCTAATCGGGACGGGGAGCTGTTTTTT CATVDSNRDGELFF
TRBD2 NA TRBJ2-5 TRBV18 TGTGCCAGCTCACCCACTAGCGGGAGCTTGTGGGGAGAGACCCAGTACTTC CASSPTSGSLWGETQYF
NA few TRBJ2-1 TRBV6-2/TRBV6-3 TGTGCCAGCAGTTACGGAGAAGCGGCCTCCTACAATGAGCAGTTCTTC CASSYGEAASYNEQFF
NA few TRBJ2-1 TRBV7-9 TGTGCCAGCAGTTACGGGAGCCCCCGGGCACCAAAACAGGCTGAGCAGTTCTTC CASSYGSPRAPKQAEQFF
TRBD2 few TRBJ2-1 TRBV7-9 TGTGCCAGCAGCTTAGGGGTAGCGGGAGGACCCAATGAGCAGTTCTTC CASSLGVAGGPNEQFF
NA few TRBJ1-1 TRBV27 TGTGCCAGCAGTTCCCTATACATGAGCGGGCTCGCTTTCTTT CASSSLYMSGLAFF
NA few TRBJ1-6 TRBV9 TGTGCCAGCAGCGAGTGGGGGAGCTCACCCCTCCACTTT CASSEWGSSPLHF
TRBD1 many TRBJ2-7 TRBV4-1 TGCGCCAGCAGCCAAGATGGGACAGAAACCTACGAGCAGTACTTC CASSQDGTETYEQYF
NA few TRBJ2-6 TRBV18 TGTGCCAGCTCACCACCGTTCCGGGGCTCTGGGGCCAACGTCCTGACTTTC CASSPPFRGSGANVLTF
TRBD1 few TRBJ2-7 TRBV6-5 TGTGCCAGCAGTTACTCGATTGGGACAGTCTACGAGCAGTACTTC CASSYSIGTVYEQYF
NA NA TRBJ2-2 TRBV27 TGTGCCAGCAGTTCCCCGGGATCGGGACGGGAGCTGTTTTTT CASSSPGSGRELFF
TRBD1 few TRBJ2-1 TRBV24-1 TGTGCCACCAGCCGCAATGACAGGGGTGAGCAGTTCTTC CATSRNDRGEQFF
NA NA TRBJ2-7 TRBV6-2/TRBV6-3 TGTGCCAGCAGCCTCGAGGGGGGCTTTTCCTACGAGCAGTACTTC CASSLEGGFSYEQYF
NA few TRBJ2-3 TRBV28 TGTGCCAGCAGTTTACCGGTGGGAAGCGGCCGTTGGTTGCAGTATTTT CASSLPVGSGRWLQYF
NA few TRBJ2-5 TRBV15 TGTGCCACCAGCAGAGATAGCGCAGGGGCAGAGACCCAGTACTTC CATSRDSAGAETQYF
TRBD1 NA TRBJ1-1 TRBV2 TGTGCCAGCAGGGAGACGTGGACAGGGGTGAACACTGAAGCTTTCTTT CASRETWTGVNTEAFF
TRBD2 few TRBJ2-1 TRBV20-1 TGCAGTGCTACCGCTAGCGGCATACACAATGAGCAGTTCTTC CSATASGIHNEQFF
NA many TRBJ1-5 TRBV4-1 TGCGCCAGCAGCCAGACAGAAGTCCAGCCCCAGCATTTT CASSQTEVQPQHF
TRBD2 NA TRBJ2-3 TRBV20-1 TGCAGTGCCAGCCCTGAGGTAGCGGGGGGGCCACATACGCAGTATTTT CSASPEVAGGPHTQYF
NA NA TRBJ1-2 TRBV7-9 TGTGCCAGCAGCTCCTCTCAGGACAGCTTTAACTATGGCTACACCTTC CASSSSQDSFNYGYTF
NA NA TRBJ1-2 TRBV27 TGTGCCAGCAGTTTATTTCCGGAGCGCGGCTACACCTTC CASSLFPERGYTF
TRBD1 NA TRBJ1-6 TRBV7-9 TGTGCCAGCAGCTTGAGAGGACAGGGATGGGATAATTCACCCCTCCACTTT CASSLRGQGWDNSPLHF
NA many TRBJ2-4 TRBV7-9 TGTGCCAGCAGCTCCCCCCGGGTGGAGCAGTACTTC CASSSPRVEQYF
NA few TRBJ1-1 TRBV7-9 TGTGCCAGCAGCCCAGGCTGGGGGAACACTGAAGCTTTCTTT CASSPGWGNTEAFF
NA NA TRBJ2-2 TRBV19 TGTGCCAGTACCCCCTGGCGGGAGAACACCGGGGAGCTGTTTTTT CASTPWRENTGELFF